This T cell receptor beta chain is from a study of cytotoxic CD8 clonotypes in ibrutinib-treated CLL. Overall study: Response was recorded as partial in approximately 24 patients and complete in 2; at median roughly 68 months, roughly 14 remained remitted and approximately twelve had progressed. A median approximately 12 months of treatment, range 6 to 36, preceded the collection of response samples. Findings of the study overall: Clonality was higher at baseline than in age-matched healthy donors and tracked circulating CD8+ T-cell counts. Clonality went up at the time of ibrutinib response, stayed stable in sustained remission, and later dropped back toward its baseline level at progression.

The protocol was immunoSEQ multiplex PCR, while the TCRdb copy is restricted to in-frame clones and leaves out a portion. The sample contains some 200,000 clones, over 55% of which appear only once. Germline CDR1 SNHLY, CDR2 FYNNEI. Trimming removed 7 bases from V and 4 bases from J, with 17 bases in between. There are 14 residues in the CDR3. As to this clone: Its antigen is unidentified.

Sample: PBMCs, taken after 24 months of ibrutinib treatment. The chain uses TRBV2 and TRBJ2-7, with D perhaps TRBD2 (6 bases). The source of this sequence is a human donor with chronic lymphocytic leukemia. The DNA for the CDR3 is TGTGCCAGCATTACGGGGGATTTCACGTACGAGCAGTACTTC. Translating it yields CASITGDFTYEQYF.